A single sample is the source of the 27 T cell receptor beta chains below, sequenced in a study of identical twins. One entry per CDR3 protein, called by TCRdb with MiXCR from the 5' RACE reads. The sample lists a few hundred thousand distinct CDR3 sequences, roughly 9.9% seen once, with under 3.5% in the top ten. The same data also contributed to another study, on yellow fever vaccine responses in identical twins.

Sequencing was carried out using PBMCs. The origin of the receptors is a woman aged 18-35 years in good health.

This clonotype was counted between two and nine times. The chain is built from TRBV5-1 and TRBJ1-2, with TRBD1 matching 9 bases. The V and J ends lost 2 bases and 4 bases, in that order; junction bases with no gene match: 6. This CDR3 region has 15 residues. Germline V gives CDR1 SGHRS, CDR2 YFSETQ. The CDR3 here is CASSFGGQGGYGYTF. The CDR3 nucleotides are TGCGCCAGCAGCTTTGGGGGACAGGGAGGCTATGGCTACACCTTC. Supplemented by reference TRBV5-1 and TRBJ1-2, the full variable domain reads KAGVTQTPRYLIKTRGQQVTLSCSPISGHRSVSWYQQTPGQGLQFLFEYFSETQRNKGNFPGRFSGRQFSNSRSEMNVSTLELGDSALYLCASSFGGQGGYGYTFGSGTRLTVV.

This clonotype was recorded at least ten times. V usage is TRBV6-2 or TRBV6-3 and J usage is TRBJ2-1; a weak D match, TRBD1 (5 bases). From germline, CDR1 is MNHEY and CDR2 SVGEGT. The CDR3 runs to 16 residues. V lost 4 bases and J lost 5, with 18 bases in between. This CDR3 reads CASSSLHDSSHNEQFF. DNA for the CDR3: TGTGCCAGCAGTTCCCTCCATGACAGTTCCCACAATGAGCAGTTCTTC.

This clonotype was observed a few times. The CDR3 loop is CATKRYGAYEQYF. In DNA, the CDR3 is TGTGCCACCAAGCGCTACGGTGCCTACGAGCAGTACTTC. This chain links TRBV21-1 with TRBJ2-7; whether TRBD2, the table's D call, matches the DNA was not checked. TRBV21-1 is deemed a pseudogene. The CDR3 spans 13 residues.

In its sample, this clonotype was seen many times. CDR3 sequence (DNA): TGTGCCAGCTCACTTGGACAGGGTAATTCACCCCTCCACTTT. This encodes CASSLGQGNSPLHF. The chain is built from TRBV5-6 and TRBJ1-6, with 8 bases fitting TRBD1. The J segment lost 6 bases and the V segment lost 7 bases, leaving 6 bases of the junction unmatched. This CDR3 comprises 14 residues. CDR1 is SGHDT and CDR2 is YYEEEE in the germline V gene.

The sample holds many counts of this clonotype. The rearrangement links TRBV10-3 to TRBJ2-1, with D tentatively TRBD2 (6 bases). Germline V gene data show CDR1 as ENHRY and CDR2 as SYGVKD. V dropped 6 bases and J dropped 5 bases, with 11 bases sitting between them. This CDR3 has 13 residues. The CDR3 DNA sequence: TGTGCCATCAGGACTAGAACCAACAATGAGCAGTTCTTC. Translating gives CAIRTRTNNEQFF.

The V and J genes are TRBV7-2 and TRBJ1-1; D possibly corresponds to TRBD1 (5 bases). The CDR3 length is 14 residues. In germline, CDR1 is SGHTA, CDR2 FQGNSA. V was trimmed by 0 bases and J by 1 base, leaving 6 bases between them. This chain's CDR3 is CASSLATENTEAFF. The CDR3 region has the DNA TGTGCCAGCAGCTTAGCGACAGAGAACACTGAAGCTTTCTTT.

With regard to this clonotype: A read error is likely, as this CDR3 ends without the conserved phenylalanine or tryptophan. Because the CDR3's place on the DNA is in doubt, the DNA is left out and the CDR3 is given as listed by TCRdb. V gene TRBV7-2 combines with J gene TRBJ2-1; the listed D gene, TRBD2, was not tested against the DNA. Germline values: CDR1 SGHTA, CDR2 FQGNSA. Ends included, the CDR3 has 14 residues. CDR3 sequence: CAGSLLLRGSSGNY.

This clonotype occurred many times. The V call is TRBV12-3 or TRBV12-4, the J call TRBJ2-3, with D uncertain. The length of the CDR3 is 11 residues. Between the trimmed V and J ends, which lost 6 bases and 6 bases, there was a span of 7 bases. The CDR3 is CASSPLDTQYF. Written as DNA, the CDR3 is TGTGCCAGCAGCCCTCTGGATACGCAGTATTTT.

In nucleotides, the CDR3 is TGCAGCGTTGGAGGGAGGGTATCTTACAATGAGCAGTTCTTC. Its protein product is CSVGGRVSYNEQFF. V usage is TRBV29-1 and J usage is TRBJ2-1, with 7 bases aligning to TRBD2. V shed 4 bases and J 4 bases; nucleotides not matched to a gene: 7. This CDR3 comprises 14 residues. Germline CDR1 is SQVTM and CDR2 is ANQGSEA.

This clonotype was counted between two and nine times. The J gene is TRBJ2-7, the V gene TRBV7-9; 9 bases are a match to TRBD1. CDR1 is SEHNR, CDR2 FQNEAQ, per germline (reference sequence). Losses at the gene ends were 3 bases for V and 5 bases for J; bases not matched to a gene: 8. The CDR3 sequence is 15 residues long. The CDR3 DNA reads TGTGCCAGCAGCTTGTCCGGGACAGGGAGGAACGAGCAGTACTTC. Amino acids: CASSLSGTGRNEQYF.

This clonotype was found a few times. This chain joins TRBV7-9 and TRBJ2-5; D not certain. Trimming pared 3 bases from V and 3 bases from J, leaving 8 bases between. Looked up from germline, CDR1 is SEHNR and CDR2 is FQNEAQ (reference sequence). The CDR3 runs to 13 residues. The CDR3 loop reads CASSLLPKETQYF. The CDR3, as DNA: TGTGCCAGCAGCTTGCTTCCCAAAGAGACCCAGTACTTC.

This clonotype has more than one count but fewer than ten. The chain employs TRBV6-1 and TRBJ2-7; D may match TRBD1 or TRBD2 (5 bases each). Germline lookup yields CDR1 MNHNS and CDR2 SASEGT. The CDR3 contains 14 residues. Trimming shortened V by 0 bases and J by 2 bases, and 8 bases separated the two germline ends. This CDR3 reads CASSEAGGTYEQYF. The DNA for the CDR3 is TGTGCCAGCAGTGAAGCTGGGGGAACCTACGAGCAGTACTTC.

The J gene is TRBJ2-1, the V gene TRBV28, with 7 bases aligning to TRBD2. The CDR3 has 13 amino acids. Germline V gives CDR1 MDHEN, CDR2 SYDVKM. J lost 3 bases, V lost 6 bases, and 2 bases had no gene match. The CDR3 is CASRSSGYNEQFF. The CDR3 region has the DNA TGTGCCAGCAGGTCTAGCGGCTACAATGAGCAGTTCTTC.

There are a few counts of this clonotype. J is TRBJ2-1 and V is TRBV11-2; 9 positions match TRBD2. After removal of 2 bases from V and 3 bases from J, the junction contained 14 bases not matched to a gene. Per germline, CDR1 SGHAT and CDR2 FQNNGV. The CDR3 is 19 residues long. In nucleotides, the CDR3 is TGTGCCAGCAGCTTACCCTCATTGGGTAGCGGGGGTCACTACAATGAGCAGTTCTTC. Translation gives CASSLPSLGSGGHYNEQFF.

This clonotype was counted only a few times. The chain couples TRBV18 to TRBJ1-4, with no clear D. Trimming took off 6 bases at V and 8 bases at J, with 16 bases between the two ends. The germline gives CDR1 KGHSH, CDR2 LQKENI. This CDR3 has 14 amino acids. The CDR3 DNA is TGTGCCAGCTCCCCTATTACGGGTGGCGAAAAACTGTTTTTT. Protein sequence: CASSPITGGEKLFF.

This clonotype occurred many times. V is TRBV5-1 and J is TRBJ2-7; D is undetermined. The CDR3 is made up of 14 amino acids. V was trimmed by 0 bases and J by 5 bases, leaving 12 bases between them. Germline V gives CDR1 SGHRS, CDR2 YFSETQ. The CDR3 DNA follows: TGCGCCAGCAGCTTGGCACAGCTTGGCGACGAGCAGTACTTC. Translation: CASSLAQLGDEQYF.

This clonotype has a count of ten or more. This sequence joins TRBV20-1 and TRBJ2-1; 10 bases line up with TRBD1. The CDR3 runs to 15 residues. The germline CDR1 and CDR2 sequences are DFQATT and SNEGSKA (reference sequence). The V and J ends lost 1 base and 8 bases, in that order; junction bases with no gene match: 8. The CDR3 DNA sequence: TGCAGTGCTAGAGCAGTGACAGGGGGCTTCCATGAGCAGTTCTTC. Encoded protein: CSARAVTGGFHEQFF.

The CDR3 loop reads CASSVDTAATQYF. The CDR3 DNA sequence: TGTGCCAGCAGCGTAGACACAGCCGCGACCCAGTACTTC. This sequence joins TRBV9 and TRBJ2-5; D uncertain. The CDR3 has 13 amino acids. Germline CDR1 SGDLS, CDR2 YYNGEE. The V gene lost 0 bases and the J gene lost 7 bases, with 10 bases spanning the gap.

This clonotype was seen a few times. V usage is TRBV7-9 and J usage is TRBJ1-6; D is uncertain. The CDR3 covers 15 residues. Trimming pared 1 base from V and 8 bases from J, leaving 12 bases between. Germline V lookup: CDR1 SEHNR, CDR2 FQNEAQ (reference sequence). CDR3 coding DNA: TGTGCCAGCAGCTTAGATGCGGGTCGTGATTCACCCCTCCACTTT. This sequence encodes CASSLDAGRDSPLHF. Combining the CDR3 with reference TRBV7-9 and TRBJ1-6 gives the whole variable domain DTGVSQNPRHKITKRGQNVTFRCDPISEHNRLYWYRQTLGQGPEFLTYFQNEAQLEKSRLLSDRFSAERPKGSFSTLEIQRTEQGDSAMYLCASSLDAGRDSPLHFGNGTRLTVT.

This clonotype was picked up a small number of times. The rearrangement uses TRBV12-3 or TRBV12-4 and TRBJ1-6; D is ambiguous. The V end was cut by 6 bases, the J end by 8 bases, with 17 bases between. This CDR3 spans 15 amino acids. As DNA, the CDR3 is TGTGCCAGCAGCTTTCCAGACGCACCTGATTCACCCCTCCACTTT. Translation gives CASSFPDAPDSPLHF.

The chain combines TRBV3-1 with TRBJ2-3; TRBD2 might be the D (6 bases). The CDR3 covers 15 residues. Germline assignment: CDR1 LGHDT and CDR2 YNNKEL (reference sequence). The V end lost 4 bases, the J end lost 0 bases, and 11 bases lay between the germline ends. Here the CDR3 DNA reads TGTGCCAGCAGCCCACCAGGGAGGAGCACAGATACGCAGTATTTT. Its protein product is CASSPPGRSTDTQYF.

This clonotype was picked up a small number of times. V is TRBV6-5 and J is TRBJ2-7; D is unresolved. Looked up from germline, CDR1 is MNHEY and CDR2 is SVGAGI. Trimming took off 0 bases at V and 3 bases at J, with 9 bases between the two ends. CDR3 length equals 14 residues. CDR3 amino acids: CASSYSKSSYEQYF. The CDR3 DNA reads as TGTGCCAGCAGTTACTCGAAAAGCAGCTACGAGCAGTACTTC.

This clonotype was seen many times. The DNA for the CDR3 is TGCGCCAGCAGCTTGCACGACAGGGGAGATACGCAGTATTTT. Translated: CASSLHDRGDTQYF. The gene calls are TRBV5-1 and TRBJ2-3; 8 bases align to TRBD1. The CDR3 loop spans 14 amino acids. Germline CDR1 and CDR2: SGHRS and YFSETQ. Unmatched junction bases numbered 3, after V lost 1 base and J lost 5 bases.

The chain couples TRBV2 to TRBJ2-1, with D possibly TRBD1 on 5 matching bases. This CDR3 has 14 amino acids. V shed 7 bases and J shed 3 bases, with 13 bases lying between them. The germline CDR1 and CDR2 sequences are SNHLY and FYNNEI. The CDR3 is CASMRRTYYNEQFF. Written as DNA, the CDR3 is TGTGCCAGCATGCGAAGGACATACTACAATGAGCAGTTCTTC.

This clonotype was found many times. The chain couples TRBV29-1 to TRBJ2-1, with D unclear. Trimming took off 1 base at V and 6 bases at J, with 7 bases between the two ends. The germline V gene has CDR1 SQVTM and CDR2 ANQGSEA. The CDR3 sequence is 12 residues long. CDR3 loop: CSVEVMRNEQFF. The CDR3 DNA follows: TGCAGCGTTGAAGTGATGCGCAATGAGCAGTTCTTC.

This clonotype came up many times. The V and J genes are TRBV10-3 and TRBJ1-6; TRBD1 might be the D (5 bases). Germline loops: CDR1 ENHRY, CDR2 SYGVKD. The CDR3 runs to 17 residues. The V gene lost 0 bases and the J gene lost 6 bases, with 15 bases spanning the gap. In DNA form, the CDR3 reads TGTGCCATCAGTGAGTCTAGCGGGGCAGGACCTAATTCACCCCTCCACTTT. The encoded protein is CAISESSGAGPNSPLHF.

The chain employs TRBV7-8 and TRBJ2-2; either TRBD1 or TRBD2 may supply D (6 bases each). V was shortened by 5 bases and J by 5 bases, with 21 bases between the two germline ends. Looked up from germline, CDR1 is SGHVS and CDR2 is FQNEAQ. The CDR3 covers 17 residues. The CDR3 nucleotides read TGTGCCAGCAGCCCAAGTAGCTGGGGGGCCTATACCGGGGAGCTGTTTTTT. Encoded protein: CASSPSSWGAYTGELFF.